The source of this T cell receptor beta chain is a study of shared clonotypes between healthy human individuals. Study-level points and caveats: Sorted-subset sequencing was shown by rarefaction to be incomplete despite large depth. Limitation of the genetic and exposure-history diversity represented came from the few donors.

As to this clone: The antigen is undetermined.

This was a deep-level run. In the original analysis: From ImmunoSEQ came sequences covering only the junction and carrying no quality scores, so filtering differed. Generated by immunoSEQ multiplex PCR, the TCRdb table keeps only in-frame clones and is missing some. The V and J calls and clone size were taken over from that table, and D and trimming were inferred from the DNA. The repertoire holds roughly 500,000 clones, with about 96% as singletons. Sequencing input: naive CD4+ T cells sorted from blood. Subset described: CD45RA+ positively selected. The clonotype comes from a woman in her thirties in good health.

DNA for the CDR3: TGTGCCAGCAGTTCCAGGGTGGAAGAGACCCAGTACTTC. As protein: CASSSRVEETQYF. V gene TRBV11-3 combines with J gene TRBJ2-5, with D maybe TRBD1 (5 bases). V lost 6 bases, J lost 3 bases, and 11 bases lay in between. This CDR3 is 13 amino acids long. The germline V gene has CDR1 SGHNT and CDR2 YENEEA.